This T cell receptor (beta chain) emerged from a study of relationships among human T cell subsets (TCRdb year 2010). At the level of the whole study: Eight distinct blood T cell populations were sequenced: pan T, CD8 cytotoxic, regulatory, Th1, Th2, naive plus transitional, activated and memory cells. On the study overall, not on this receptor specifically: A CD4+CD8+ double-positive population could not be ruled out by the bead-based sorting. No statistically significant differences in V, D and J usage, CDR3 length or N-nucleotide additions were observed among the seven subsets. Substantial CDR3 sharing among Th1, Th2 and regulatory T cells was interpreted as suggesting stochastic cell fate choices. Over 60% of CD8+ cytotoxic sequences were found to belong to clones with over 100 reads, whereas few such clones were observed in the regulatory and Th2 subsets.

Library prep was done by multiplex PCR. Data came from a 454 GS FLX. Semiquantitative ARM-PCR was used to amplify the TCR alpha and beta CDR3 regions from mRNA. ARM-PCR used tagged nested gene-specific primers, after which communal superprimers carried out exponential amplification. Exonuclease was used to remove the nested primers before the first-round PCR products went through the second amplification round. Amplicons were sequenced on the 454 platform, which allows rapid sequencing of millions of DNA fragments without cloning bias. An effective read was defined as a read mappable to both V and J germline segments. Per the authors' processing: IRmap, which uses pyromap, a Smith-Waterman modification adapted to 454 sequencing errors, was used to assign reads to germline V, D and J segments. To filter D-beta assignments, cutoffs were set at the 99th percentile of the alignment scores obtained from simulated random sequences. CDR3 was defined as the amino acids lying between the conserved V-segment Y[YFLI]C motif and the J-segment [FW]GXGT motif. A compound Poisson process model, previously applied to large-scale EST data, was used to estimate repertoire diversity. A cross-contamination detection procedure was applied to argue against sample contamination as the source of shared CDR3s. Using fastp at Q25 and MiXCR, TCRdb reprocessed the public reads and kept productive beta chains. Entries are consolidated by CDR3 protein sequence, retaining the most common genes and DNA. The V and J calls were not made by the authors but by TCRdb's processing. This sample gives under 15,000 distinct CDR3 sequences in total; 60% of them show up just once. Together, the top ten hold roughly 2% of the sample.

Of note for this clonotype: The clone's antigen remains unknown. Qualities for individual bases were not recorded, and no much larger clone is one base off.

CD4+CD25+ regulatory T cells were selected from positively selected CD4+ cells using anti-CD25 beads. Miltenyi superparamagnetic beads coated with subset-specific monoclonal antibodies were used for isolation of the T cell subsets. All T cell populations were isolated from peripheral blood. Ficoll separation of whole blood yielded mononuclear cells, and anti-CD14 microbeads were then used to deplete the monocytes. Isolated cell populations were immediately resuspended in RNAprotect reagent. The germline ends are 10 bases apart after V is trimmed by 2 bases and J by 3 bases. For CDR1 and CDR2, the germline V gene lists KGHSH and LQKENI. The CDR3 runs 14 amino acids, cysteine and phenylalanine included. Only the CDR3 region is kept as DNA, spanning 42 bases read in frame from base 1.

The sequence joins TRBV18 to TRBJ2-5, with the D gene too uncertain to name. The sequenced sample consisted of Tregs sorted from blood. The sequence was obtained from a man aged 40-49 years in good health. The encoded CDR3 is CASSPSVGEETQYF. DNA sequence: TGTGCCAGCTCACCAAGTGTAGGCGAAGAGACCCAGTACTTC. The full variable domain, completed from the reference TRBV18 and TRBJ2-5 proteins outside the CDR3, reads NAGVMQNPRHLVRRRGQEARLRCSPMKGHSHVYWYRQLPEEGLKFMVYLQKENIIDESGMPKERFSAEFPKEGPSILRIQQVVRGDSAAYFCASSPSVGEETQYFGPGTRLLVL.